The rows below give T cell receptor beta chains drawn from one sample of a study of CD8 T cells in ankylosing spondylitis. TCRdb processed the 5' RACE reads anew with MiXCR; each CDR3 protein has one entry. The sample contains 800,000 to 900,000 distinct CDR3 sequences, 10% to 15% of which appear only once. The sequencing input was blood, either unsorted or a sorted T cell fraction (not recorded which). All receptors come from a male donor with ankylosing spondylitis. CDR3s include the opening cysteine and the closing phenylalanine or tryptophan. The order of the fields is V gene, clone size, D gene, J gene, CDR3 protein, CDR3 DNA. D genes are given only for firm matches. Expanded clones are given a class, and other clones once, few, many or no size at all.

>TRBV28|-|-|TRBJ1-6
CASSARLDAPLHF
TGTGCCAGCAGTGCCCGACTAGACGCACCCCTCCACTTT
>TRBV12-3/TRBV12-4|many|TRBD2|TRBJ2-5
CASSLGAGSAQETQYF
TGTGCCAGCAGTTTAGGAGCGGGATCCGCCCAAGAGACCCAGTACTTC
>TRBV19|-|TRBD1|TRBJ2-5
CASRPDRVETQYF
TGTGCCAGTAGGCCAGACAGGGTTGAGACCCAGTACTTC
>TRBV18|few|TRBD1|TRBJ1-6
CASSPRGQDYNSPLHF
TGTGCCAGCTCACCACGGGGACAGGACTATAATTCACCCCTCCACTTT
>TRBV7-2|-|-|TRBJ1-5
CASSFWQGHQPQHF
TGTGCCAGCAGCTTTTGGCAGGGGCATCAGCCCCAGCATTTT
>TRBV5-1|few|TRBD2|TRBJ2-1
CASSLARGGGAYNEQFF
TGCGCCAGCAGCTTGGCCCGAGGCGGGGGGGCTTACAATGAGCAGTTCTTC
>TRBV12-3/TRBV12-4|-|-|TRBJ2-3
CASSLDQLQSTDTQYF
TGTGCCAGCAGTTTAGACCAGCTTCAATCCACAGATACGCAGTATTTT
>TRBV6-1|-|-|TRBJ1-1
CASRKTGLNTEAFF
TGTGCCAGCAGGAAAACAGGGTTGAACACTGAAGCTTTCTTT
>TRBV7-9|many|-|TRBJ2-3
CASSAASTDTQYF
TGTGCCAGTTCGGCAGCTAGCACAGATACGCAGTATTTT
>TRBV5-1|many|-|TRBJ1-1
CASKGQGNTEAFF
TGCGCCAGCAAAGGGCAGGGCAACACTGAAGCTTTCTTT
>TRBV2|few|-|TRBJ2-1
CASRVGGGGNEQFF
TGTGCCAGCAGAGTGGGGGGAGGGGGCAATGAGCAGTTCTTC
>TRBV7-2|-|TRBD1|TRBJ1-2
CASSKTGVGMGYTF
TGTGCCAGCAGCAAGACAGGGGTAGGAATGGGCTACACCTTC
>TRBV20-1|-|-|TRBJ1-1
CSARDRKGSTEAFF
TGCAGTGCTAGAGATCGGAAGGGTAGCACTGAAGCTTTCTTT
>TRBV20-1|-|-|TRBJ1-5
CSPIRPGTGRQPQHF
TGCAGTCCAATTAGACCCGGAACAGGTCGTCAGCCCCAGCATTTT
>TRBV30|-|-|TRBJ1-6
CAWGASVRNSPLHF
TGTGCCTGGGGTGCGAGTGTGAGAAATTCACCCCTCCACTTT
>TRBV20-1|-|TRBD2|TRBJ2-1
CSARGGGYSNEQFF
TGCAGTGCTAGAGGCGGGGGGTATTCCAATGAGCAGTTCTTC
>TRBV6-1|few|-|TRBJ2-3
CASSPSRAQFSDTQYF
TGTGCCAGCAGCCCCTCTCGGGCACAGTTCTCAGATACGCAGTATTTT
>TRBV5-6|many|TRBD2|TRBJ2-7
CASRILAGTSYEQYF
TGTGCCAGCAGGATACTAGCGGGGACATCCTACGAGCAGTACTTC
>TRBV5-1|-|-|TRBJ1-1
CASSLTQENTEAFF
TGCGCCAGCAGCTTGACTCAAGAGAACACTGAAGCTTTCTTT
>TRBV28|-|TRBD2|TRBJ2-3
CASSLSGSGSSADTQYF
TGTGCCAGCAGTTTATCGGGTAGCGGGAGTTCGGCAGATACGCAGTATTTT
>TRBV6-1|few|-|TRBJ2-1
CASSAGPDSYNEQFF
TGTGCCAGCAGTGCGGGTCCGGATTCCTACAATGAGCAGTTCTTC
>TRBV20-1|few|-|TRBJ1-5
CSASVGGNQPQHF
TGCAGTGCTAGTGTGGGCGGCAATCAGCCCCAGCATTTT
>TRBV20-1|few|-|TRBJ2-4
CSARGRAINIQYF
TGCAGTGCTAGAGGGAGAGCTATTAACATTCAGTACTTC
>TRBV5-1|few|-|TRBJ1-1
CASRTRTVNTEAFF
TGCGCCAGCAGGACCCGGACGGTGAACACTGAAGCTTTCTTT
>TRBV29-1|few|-|TRBJ1-1
CSVTQGWGMGDTEAFF
TGCAGCGTTACACAGGGTTGGGGGATGGGGGACACTGAAGCTTTCTTT
>TRBV12-3/TRBV12-4|many|TRBD1|TRBJ1-4
CASSPRQGQEKLFF
TGTGCCAGCAGTCCCCGACAGGGGCAGGAAAAACTGTTTTTT
>TRBV29-1|few|TRBD2|TRBJ2-3
CSVAGTSGTDTQYF
TGCAGCGTTGCCGGGACTAGCGGAACAGATACGCAGTATTTT
>TRBV5-1|few|TRBD1|TRBJ2-1
CASSLRDRGTDNEQFF
TGCGCCAGCAGCTTAAGGGACAGGGGAACGGACAATGAGCAGTTCTTC
>TRBV20-1|-|-|TRBJ2-1
CSARDQERPTEQFF
TGCAGTGCTAGAGATCAGGAGCGTCCGACTGAGCAGTTCTTC
>TRBV9|few|-|TRBJ1-3
CASSASPGPSGNTIYF
TGTGCCAGCAGCGCCTCCCCAGGTCCTTCTGGAAACACCATATATTTT
>TRBV6-5|few|-|TRBJ2-7
CASRLTSGLGFEQYF
TGTGCCAGCAGATTAACATCAGGGTTAGGGTTCGAGCAGTACTTC
>TRBV20-1|-|-|TRBJ1-1
CSATGSNTEAFF
TGCAGTGCTACAGGGAGTAACACTGAAGCTTTCTTT
>TRBV4-3|-|-|TRBJ2-7
CASSHLPGTSYEQYF
TGCGCCAGCAGCCACCTACCCGGGACCAGCTACGAGCAGTACTTC
>TRBV7-6|many|-|TRBJ2-3
CASSGDTQYF
TGTGCCAGCAGCGGGGATACGCAGTATTTT
>TRBV12-3/TRBV12-4|few|TRBD1|TRBJ2-2
CASSPDRALRTGELFF
TGTGCCAGCAGTCCCGACAGGGCTTTGAGGACCGGGGAGCTGTTTTTT
>TRBV18|-|-|TRBJ1-2
CASSLLEGGGYTF
TGTGCCAGCTCACTCCTTGAGGGCGGTGGCTACACCTTC
>TRBV4-1|-|-|TRBJ2-1
CASSQEGLVVQGKQFF
TGCGCCAGCAGCCAAGAAGGTCTAGTGGTACAAGGGAAGCAGTTCTTC
>TRBV7-9|once|-|TRBJ2-2
CASLGQGYAGELFF
TGTGCCAGCTTGGGCCAGGGGTACGCCGGGGAGCTGTTTTTT
>TRBV6-2/TRBV6-3|many|-|TRBJ1-5
CASSRDGYSNQPQHF
TGTGCCAGCAGTCGAGACGGTTATAGCAATCAGCCCCAGCATTTT
>TRBV28|few|-|TRBJ2-2
CASSSPSDTGELFF
TGTGCCAGCAGTTCCCCGTCAGACACCGGGGAGCTGTTTTTT
>TRBV20-1|-|TRBD2|TRBJ2-5
CSAERGARETQYF
TGCAGTGCCGAGCGGGGGGCGCGGGAGACCCAGTACTTC
>TRBV7-9|few|-|TRBJ2-2
CASSLAPWAGTGELFF
TGTGCCAGCAGCTTAGCGCCGTGGGCGGGCACCGGGGAGCTGTTTTTT
>TRBV9|-|TRBD1|TRBJ2-1
CASGGGQGRYNEQFF
TGTGCCAGCGGGGGGGGACAGGGGAGGTACAATGAGCAGTTCTTC
>TRBV20-1|-|TRBD2|TRBJ2-2
CSAMTSGTGELFF
TGCAGTGCAATGACTAGCGGCACCGGGGAGCTGTTTTTT
>TRBV4-1|few|TRBD1|TRBJ1-2
CASSRDRGPSRYGYTF
TGCGCCAGCAGCCGGGACAGGGGGCCTTCCCGCTATGGCTACACCTTC
>TRBV10-3|-|-|TRBJ1-2
CAISESAAWDGYTF
TGTGCCATCAGTGAGTCGGCGGCCTGGGATGGCTACACCTTC
>TRBV9|many|-|TRBJ1-2
CASSVGGLGSYGYTF
TGTGCCAGCAGCGTAGGAGGTCTGGGGTCCTATGGCTACACCTTC
>TRBV5-1|many|TRBD1|TRBJ2-7
CASSEDRADEQYF
TGCGCCAGCAGCGAGGACAGGGCCGACGAGCAGTACTTC
>TRBV20-1|-|-|TRBJ2-7
CSASNAGLLYEQYF
TGCAGTGCTAGCAATGCTGGACTGCTTTACGAGCAGTACTTC